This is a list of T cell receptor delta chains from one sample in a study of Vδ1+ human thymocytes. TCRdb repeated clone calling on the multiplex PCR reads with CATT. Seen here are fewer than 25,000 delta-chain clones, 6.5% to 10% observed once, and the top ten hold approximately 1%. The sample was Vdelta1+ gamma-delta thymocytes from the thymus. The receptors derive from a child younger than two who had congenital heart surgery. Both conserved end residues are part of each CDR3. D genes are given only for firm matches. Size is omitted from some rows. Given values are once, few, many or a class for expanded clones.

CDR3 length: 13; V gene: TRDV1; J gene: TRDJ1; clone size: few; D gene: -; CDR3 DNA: TGTGCTCTTGGGGACCCTGCCCCCTTAAAACTCATCTTT; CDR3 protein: CALGDPAPLKLIF
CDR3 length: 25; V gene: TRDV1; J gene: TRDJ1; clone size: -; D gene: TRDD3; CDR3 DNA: TGTGCTCTTGGGGAACTAGGAGGCTGCTTGGTTCCTCTCCCTGGTACTGGGGGATACACCGATAAACTCATCTTT; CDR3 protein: CALGELGGCLVPLPGTGGYTDKLIF
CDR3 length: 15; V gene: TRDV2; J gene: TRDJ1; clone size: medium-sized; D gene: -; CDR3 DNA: TGTGCCTGTGAGGGACCGACTGGGCACACCGATAAACTCATCTTT; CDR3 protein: CACEGPTGHTDKLIF
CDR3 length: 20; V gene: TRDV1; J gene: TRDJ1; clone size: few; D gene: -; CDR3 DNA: TGTGCTCTTGGGGAACCTACGCTGGGGATCCCACCAAGATACACCGATAAACTCATCTTT; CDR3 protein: CALGEPTLGIPPRYTDKLIF
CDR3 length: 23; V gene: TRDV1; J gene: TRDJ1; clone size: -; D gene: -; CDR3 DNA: TGTGCTCTTGGGGAAAATTCGTTCCCTACCGGTTCGGGGGAACAGGACTACACCGATAAACTCATCTTT; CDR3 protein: CALGENSFPTGSGEQDYTDKLIF
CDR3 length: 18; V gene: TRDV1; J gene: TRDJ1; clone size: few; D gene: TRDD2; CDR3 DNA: TGTGCTCTTGGGGAAAGGCTTCCTAAACTGCCTACGTACGATAAACTCATCTTT; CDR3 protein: CALGERLPKLPTYDKLIF
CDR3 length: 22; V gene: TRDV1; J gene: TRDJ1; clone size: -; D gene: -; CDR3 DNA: TGTGCTCTTGGGGAACTACAACCTACGGTGGCTACCCCCATTGGGCACACCGATAAACTCATCTTT; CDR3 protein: CALGELQPTVATPIGHTDKLIF
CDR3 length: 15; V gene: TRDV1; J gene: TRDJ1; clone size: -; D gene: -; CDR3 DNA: TGTGCTCTTGGGGAAGCTAGCCTTTATACCGATAAACTCATCTTT; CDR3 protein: CALGEASLYTDKLIF
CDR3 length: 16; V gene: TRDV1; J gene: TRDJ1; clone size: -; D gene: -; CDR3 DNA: TGTGCTCTTGGGGAACGCGCATTGAGGGGCCCGGGTGAACTCATCTTT; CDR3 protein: CALGERALRGPGELIF
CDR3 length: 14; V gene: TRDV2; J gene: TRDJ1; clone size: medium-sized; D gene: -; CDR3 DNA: TGTGCCTGTGACACCCCTCGGGGCACCGATAAACTCATCTTT; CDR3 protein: CACDTPRGTDKLIF
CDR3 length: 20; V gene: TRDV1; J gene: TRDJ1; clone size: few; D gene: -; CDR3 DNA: TGTGCTCTTGGGGAACGTGATCTTCCATCCTCTTACACGTACACCGATAAACTCATCTTT; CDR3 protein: CALGERDLPSSYTYTDKLIF
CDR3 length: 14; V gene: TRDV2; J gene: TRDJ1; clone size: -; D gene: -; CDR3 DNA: TGTGCCTGTGACGCGCGGATCCCACCGTCTAAACTCATCTTT; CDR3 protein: CACDARIPPSKLIF
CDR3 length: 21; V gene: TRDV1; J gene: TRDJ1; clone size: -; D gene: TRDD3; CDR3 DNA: TGTGCTCTTGGGGAACTAGCCCTGTATGGCCTGGGGGATACAGGTGGCGATAAACTCATCTTT; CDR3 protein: CALGELALYGLGDTGGDKLIF
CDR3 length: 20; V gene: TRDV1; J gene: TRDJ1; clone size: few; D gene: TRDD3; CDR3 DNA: TGTGCTCTTGAAGCTACATGTACTGGGGGATACACGGGCGGGACCGACAAACTCATCTTT; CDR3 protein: CALEATCTGGYTGGTDKLIF
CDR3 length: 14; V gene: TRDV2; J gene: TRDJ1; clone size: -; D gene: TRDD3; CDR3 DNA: TGTGCCTGTGACTGGGGGATGTACACCGATAAACTCATCTTT; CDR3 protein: CACDWGMYTDKLIF
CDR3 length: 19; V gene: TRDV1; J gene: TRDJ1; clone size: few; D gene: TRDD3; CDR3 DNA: TGTGCTCTTGGGGAGCCTTCCTACTTACTGGGGGATACTACCGATAAACTCATCTTT; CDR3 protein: CALGEPSYLLGDTTDKLIF
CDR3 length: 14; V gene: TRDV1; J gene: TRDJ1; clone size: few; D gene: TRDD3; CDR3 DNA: TGTGCTCTTGGGGAATTATCGGGGATAGGCAAACTCATCTTT; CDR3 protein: CALGELSGIGKLIF
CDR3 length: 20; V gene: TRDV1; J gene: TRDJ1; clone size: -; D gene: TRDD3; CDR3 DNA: TGTGCTCTTGGGCAGCCCTTCCTGGGGGATACGCCGGCCTTATGGGTTAAACTCATCTTT; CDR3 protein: CALGQPFLGDTPALWVKLIF
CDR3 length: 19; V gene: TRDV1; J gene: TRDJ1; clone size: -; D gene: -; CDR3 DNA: TGTGCTCTTGGGAAAGGTCCTAAGGACCCCCGGGGGACCCGTGATAAACTCATCTTT; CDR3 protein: CALGKGPKDPRGTRDKLIF
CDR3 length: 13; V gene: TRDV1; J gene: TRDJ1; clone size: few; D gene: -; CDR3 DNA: TGTGCTCTTGGGTTGACCATCTCCGATAAACTCATCTTT; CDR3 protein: CALGLTISDKLIF
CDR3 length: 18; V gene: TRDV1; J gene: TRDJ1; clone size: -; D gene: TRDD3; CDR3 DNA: TGTGCTCTTGGGGAACCCGTACTGGGGGATACGGGGACCGATAAACTCATCTTT; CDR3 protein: CALGEPVLGDTGTDKLIF
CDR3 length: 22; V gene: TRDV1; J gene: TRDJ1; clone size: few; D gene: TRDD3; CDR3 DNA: TGTGCTCTTGGCGAAAACATTCCCCTCGTTACTGGGGGACCATACTACACCGATAAACTCATCTTT; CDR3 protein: CALGENIPLVTGGPYYTDKLIF
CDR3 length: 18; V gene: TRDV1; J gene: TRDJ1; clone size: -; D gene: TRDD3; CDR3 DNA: TGTGCTCTTGGCTCAGCTCGGGGGATAAGGGCGAACACCGATAAACTCATCTTT; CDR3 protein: CALGSARGIRANTDKLIF
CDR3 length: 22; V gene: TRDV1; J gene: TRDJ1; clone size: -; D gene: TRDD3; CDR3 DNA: TGTGCTCTTGGGGAACCTCCTTCCAGCACTGGGGGATGCCCGCCGTACACCGATAAACTCATCTTT; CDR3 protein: CALGEPPSSTGGCPPYTDKLIF
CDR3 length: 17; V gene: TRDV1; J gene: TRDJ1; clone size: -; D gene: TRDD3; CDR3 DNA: TGTGCTCTTGGAGACTCTCGTACTGGGGGATACACCGATAAACTCATCTTT; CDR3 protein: CALGDSRTGGYTDKLIF
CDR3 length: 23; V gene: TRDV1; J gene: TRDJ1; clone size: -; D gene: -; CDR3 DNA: TGTGCTCTTGGGGAACCCCTGGCCTTCCTGACGTACTGGGGGGCCGGTTGGGCCGATAAACTCATCTTT; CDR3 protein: CALGEPLAFLTYWGAGWADKLIF
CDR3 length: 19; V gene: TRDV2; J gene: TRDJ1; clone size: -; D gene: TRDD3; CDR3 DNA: TGTGCCTGTGACACCGTCCCGTCTTTTTACTGGGGTCCCACCGATAAACTCATCTTT; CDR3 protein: CACDTVPSFYWGPTDKLIF
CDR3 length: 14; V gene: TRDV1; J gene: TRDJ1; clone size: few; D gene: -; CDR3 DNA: TGTGCTCTTGACCAATGGCCCGGCACCTATAAACTCATCTTT; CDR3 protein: CALDQWPGTYKLIF
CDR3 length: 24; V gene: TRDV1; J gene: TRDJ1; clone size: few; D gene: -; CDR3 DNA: TGTGCTCTTGGGGTAGGGGTGTCCTACCGCCGACCAATTCTCCCCTATTCTGTCGTGGGTAAACTCATCTTT; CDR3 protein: CALGVGVSYRRPILPYSVVGKLIF
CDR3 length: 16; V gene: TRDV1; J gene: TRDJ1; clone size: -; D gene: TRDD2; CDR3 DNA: TGTGCTCTTGGGGAACCCTTCCTACTAGGCACCGATAAACTCATCTTT; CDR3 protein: CALGEPFLLGTDKLIF
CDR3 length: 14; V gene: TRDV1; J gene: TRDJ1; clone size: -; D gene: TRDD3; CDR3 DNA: TGTGCTCTTGGGGGTCATACTGGGGGATACAAACTCATCTTT; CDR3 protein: CALGGHTGGYKLIF
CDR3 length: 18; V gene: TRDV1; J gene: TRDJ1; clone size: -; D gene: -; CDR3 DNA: TGTGCTCTTGGGGAACCGCCTTCCTCCCTACTGGGCTCCGATAAACTCATCTTT; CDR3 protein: CALGEPPSSLLGSDKLIF
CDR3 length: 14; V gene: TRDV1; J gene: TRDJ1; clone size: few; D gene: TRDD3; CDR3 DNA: TGTGCCCTGGATTGGGGGATAGGCGCCGATAAACTCATCTTT; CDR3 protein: CALDWGIGADKLIF
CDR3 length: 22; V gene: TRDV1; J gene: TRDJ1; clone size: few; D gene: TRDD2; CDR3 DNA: TGTGCTCTTGGGGAACTAGGAAGGCCTTCCTTCACGGGATCCACTACCATCGATAAACTCATCTTT; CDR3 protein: CALGELGRPSFTGSTTIDKLIF
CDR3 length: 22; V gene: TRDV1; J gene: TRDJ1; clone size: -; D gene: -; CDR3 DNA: TGTGCTCTTGGGGAACTAGAACACTCCCTACCTCGTACTGGTCGGTACACCGATAAACTCATCTTT; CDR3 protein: CALGELEHSLPRTGRYTDKLIF
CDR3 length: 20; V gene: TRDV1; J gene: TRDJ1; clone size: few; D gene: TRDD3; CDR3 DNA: TGTGCTCTTGGGGTTACTTTTCCTTTGAGGGGGATACGTGACACCGATAAACTCATCTTT; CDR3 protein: CALGVTFPLRGIRDTDKLIF